This T cell receptor (beta chain) originates from a study of T cell repertoires in cytomegalovirus infection. The overall study: Matching HLA type, along with CMV infection, was indicated by public TCR beta signatures. Regarding the study as a whole: Totalled public TCR beta family frequency picked out people who carried CMV plus the relevant HLA. HLA-C-restricted TCR beta clonotypes specific for CMV led the ex vivo response.

TCRdb called the reads again in MiXCR, with one record for every CDR3 protein. The profile shows 40,000 to 50,000 distinct CDR3 sequences, approximately 22% of them singletons. Worth noting for this clonotype: Its antigen is undetermined.

This CDR3 has 13 residues. The V and J ends lost 6 bases and 15 bases respectively, with 21 bases between them. This chain connects TRBV12-3 or TRBV12-4 to TRBJ2-1; a weak D match, TRBD1 (7 bases). Specimen: PBMCs, sequenced either directly or after in vitro stimulation (not recorded which). This sequence was found in a human donor in good health (CMV status not recorded). Some clones in this sample may be carry-over from other donors' samples. CDR3 amino acids: CASSLGGRQGRFF. In DNA, the CDR3 is TGTGCCAGCAGCCTTGGGGGGAGACAGGGTAGGTTCTTC.